These 9 T cell receptor beta chains were sequenced from one sample in a study of Ad26.COV2.S vaccination and SARS-CoV-2 variants. Profiling relied on immunoSEQ multiplex PCR, and the TCRdb table lists in-frame clones only, not all of them. The sample holds more than 300,000 clones, around 89% seen once. Treatment here: 15 to 20 received Ad26.COV2.S at low or high dose, single or two shots; 5 received placebo; per-sample allocation not given. Sampling occurred on day 63 after the first vaccine or placebo injection. The sequences come from peripheral blood, collected in a trial of Ad26.COV2.S vaccine versus placebo. These receptors originate from a person between 18 and 59 years old who received the Ad26.COV2.S COVID-19 vaccine or a placebo.

V and J are TRBV19 and TRBJ1-4, with D possibly matching TRBD1 (5 bases). This CDR3 contains 13 residues. V was pared by 6 bases and J by 5 bases, with 10 bases between. Germline loops: CDR1 LNHDA, CDR2 SQIVND (reference sequence). The CDR3 reads CASRTAWNEKLFF. CDR3 nucleotides: TGTGCCAGTAGGACAGCTTGGAATGAAAAACTGTTTTTT.

This clone was detected ten times or more. J is TRBJ2-1 and V is TRBV4-2, with 11 bases lining up with TRBD2. Germline assignment: CDR1 LGHNA and CDR2 YNFKEQ. J gave up 9 bases and V 6 bases, and 4 bases lay outside the gene matches. The CDR3 has 13 amino acids. The CDR3 here is CASSTGLAGEQFF. The DNA for the CDR3 is TGTGCCAGCAGTACCGGACTAGCGGGTGAGCAGTTCTTC.

The chain employs TRBV5-6 and TRBJ2-1; the D gene is possibly TRBD2 (5 bases). Trimming took off 0 bases at V and 3 bases at J, with 10 bases between the two ends. Per the germline V gene, CDR1 is SGHDT and CDR2 is YYEEEE. CDR3 length: 15 residues. The CDR3 bases are TGTGCCAGCAGCTTGGCCCAGCGGAGCTACAATGAGCAGTTCTTC. It encodes CASSLAQRSYNEQFF.

The chain recombines TRBV9 with TRBJ2-7; TRBD1 aligns across 9 bases. Looked up from germline, CDR1 is SGDLS and CDR2 is YYNGEE. Losses at the gene ends were 0 bases for V and 7 bases for J; bases not matched to a gene: 5. The CDR3 has 14 residues. Here the CDR3 DNA reads TGTGCCAGCAGCGTAGAACAGGGGGCGAGAGAGCAGTACTTC. Translating it yields CASSVEQGAREQYF.

The rearrangement links TRBV7-9 to TRBJ2-1; D is perhaps TRBD1 (6 bases). The germline V gene has CDR1 SEHNR and CDR2 FQNEAQ (reference sequence). Trimming took 5 bases from V and 5 from J, leaving 13 bases between them. The CDR3 runs 14 residues. CDR3 in amino acids: CASSPRWTDNEQFF. CDR3 DNA: TGTGCCAGCAGCCCTCGGTGGACAGACAATGAGCAGTTCTTC.

The rearrangement joins TRBV27 to TRBJ2-5; 9 bases are shared with TRBD1. Germline V gene lookup returns CDR1 MNHEY and CDR2 SMNVEV (reference sequence). J lost 2 bases, V lost 3 bases, and 7 bases had no gene match. The CDR3 has 16 amino acids. This chain's CDR3 is CASSFGTGSRQETQYF. CDR3 DNA sequence: TGTGCCAGCAGTTTTGGGACAGGGTCTCGGCAAGAGACCCAGTACTTC.

V is TRBV18 and J is TRBJ2-3, with 10 bases identical to TRBD2. The CDR3 loop spans 15 amino acids. V dropped 0 bases and J dropped 4; count of bases not matched to a gene: 1. Germline assignment: CDR1 KGHSH and CDR2 LQKENI. The DNA for the CDR3 is TGTGCCAGCTCACCACCACTAGCGGGATCAGATACGCAGTATTTT. Translation gives CASSPPLAGSDTQYF.

The chain has TRBV7-2 and TRBJ2-1; TRBD2 matches at 9 bases. The CDR3 has 14 amino acids. CDR1 and CDR2 (germline): SGHTA, FQGNSA. V gave up 3 bases and J gave up 3 bases; unmatched junction bases: 0. CDR3 DNA sequence: TGTGCCAGCAGCTTGACTAGCGGCTACAATGAGCAGTTCTTC. The encoded protein is CASSLTSGYNEQFF. The full variable domain, its missing parts supplied by reference TRBV7-2 and TRBJ2-1, is GAGVSQSPSNKVTEKGKDVELRCDPISGHTALYWYRQSLGQGLEFLIYFQGNSAPDKSGLPSDRFSAERTGGSVSTLTIQRTQQEDSAVYLCASSLTSGYNEQFFGPGTRLTVL.

The chain recombines TRBV28 with TRBJ1-3, with unresolved D. The germline V gene encodes CDR1 MDHEN and CDR2 SYDVKM. V was shortened by 5 bases and J by 0 bases, with 5 bases between the two germline ends. CDR3 length: 13 residues. In nucleotides, the CDR3 is TGTGCCAGCAGTGATGCCTCTGGAAACACCATATATTTT. Protein product: CASSDASGNTIYF. Supplemented by reference TRBV28 and TRBJ1-3, the full variable domain reads DVKVTQSSRYLVKRTGEKVFLECVQDMDHENMFWYRQDPGLGLRLIYFSYDVKMKEKGDIPEGYSVSREKKERFSLILESASTNQTSMYLCASSDASGNTIYFGEGSWLTVV.